The source of this T cell receptor (beta chain) is a study of vaccination effects on CD4 cells after COVID-19. Subsequent to a culture period of about ten days, CD4+ T cells were isolated. Sequenced by immunoSEQ multiplex PCR; TCRdb stores in-frame clones only, minus some. The sample has some 26,000 clones; approximately 73% are singletons. As for this clone: The antigen is unknown.

Trimming pared 5 bases from V and 0 bases from J, leaving 11 bases between. Looked up from germline, CDR1 is MNHEY and CDR2 is SMNVEV (reference sequence). The CDR3 spans 15 residues. Sequences were derived from CD4+ T cells from PBMCs cultured without peptide, sampled before COVID-19 vaccination. This TCR was recovered from a human donor who received a COVID-19 vaccine. The chain links TRBV27 to TRBJ2-4; D gene unclear. In nucleotides, the CDR3 is TGTGCCAGCAGTGACGGGTCGCTAGCCAAAAACATTCAGTACTTC. It specifies CASSDGSLAKNIQYF.